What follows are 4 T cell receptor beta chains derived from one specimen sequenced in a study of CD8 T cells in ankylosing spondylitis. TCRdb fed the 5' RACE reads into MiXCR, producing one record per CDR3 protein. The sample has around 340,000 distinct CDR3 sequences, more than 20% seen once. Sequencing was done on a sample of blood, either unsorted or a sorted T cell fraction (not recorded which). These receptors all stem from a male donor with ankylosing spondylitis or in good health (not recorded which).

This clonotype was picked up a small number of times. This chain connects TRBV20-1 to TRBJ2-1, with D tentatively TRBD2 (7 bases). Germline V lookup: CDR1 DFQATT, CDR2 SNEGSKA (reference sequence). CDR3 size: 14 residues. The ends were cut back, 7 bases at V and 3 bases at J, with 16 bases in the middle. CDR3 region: CSVPTRGGYNEQFF. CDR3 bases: TGCAGTGTCCCTACAAGGGGGGGCTACAATGAGCAGTTCTTC.

CDR3 coding DNA: TGTGCCAGCAGCTTACCCGGGGCTCACAATGAGCAGTTCTTC. Its translation: CASSLPGAHNEQFF. V and J are TRBV7-6 and TRBJ2-1; D might be TRBD1 or TRBD2, each matching 5 bases. The CDR3 consists of 14 residues. The V and J ends lost 2 bases and 5 bases respectively, with 10 bases between them. Germline assignment: CDR1 SGHVS and CDR2 FNYEAQ.

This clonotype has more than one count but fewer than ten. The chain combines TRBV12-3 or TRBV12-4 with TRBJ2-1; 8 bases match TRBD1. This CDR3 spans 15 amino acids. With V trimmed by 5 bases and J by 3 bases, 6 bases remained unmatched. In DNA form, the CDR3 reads TGTGCCAGCAGTCCCCAGGGGGCGATCTACAATGAGCAGTTCTTC. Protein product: CASSPQGAIYNEQFF.

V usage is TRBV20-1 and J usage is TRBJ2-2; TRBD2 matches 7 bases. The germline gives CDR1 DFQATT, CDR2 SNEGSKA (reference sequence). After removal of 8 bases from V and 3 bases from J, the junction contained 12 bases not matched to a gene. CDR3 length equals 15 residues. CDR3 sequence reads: CSTHGAGSDTGELFF. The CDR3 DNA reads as TGCAGTACCCACGGAGCGGGGTCGGACACCGGGGAGCTGTTTTTT.